This T cell receptor (beta chain) derives from a study of blood T cell dynamics during melanoma immunotherapy. Study-wide context: First-line therapy was either pembrolizumab or nivolumab with ipilimumab for metastatic melanoma.

DNA loading was fixed at approximately 350 ng for all bulk PBMC samples. The table came from immunoSEQ multiplex PCR; TCRdb's copy has only in-frame clones and leaves some out. This table has over 6,500 clones, around 80% appearing once. Study-level points and caveats: Unlike progressors, later disease-control patients had W3 repertoires gaining clonality or diversity.

About this clone itself: Its antigen is unknown.

Stated time point: pre-treatment baseline. Per the germline V gene, CDR1 is LNHDA and CDR2 is SQIVND (reference sequence). The CDR3 covers 14 residues. The ends were cut back, 1 base at V and 2 bases at J, with 6 bases in the middle. The sequence was collected from a human donor with melanoma. This material consisted of blood, taken from a patient treated with checkpoint blockade. The chain employs TRBV19 and TRBJ1-5; the D is unclear. The CDR3 coding sequence is TGTGCCAGTAGTATAGGGCAGGGCAATCAGCCCCAGCATTTT. Its translation: CASSIGQGNQPQHF.